This T cell receptor beta chain was retrieved from a study of blood T cell repertoires in COVID-19. As for the study in general: Sites in the United States, Italy and Spain provided acute and convalescent COVID-19 samples. Nucleic acid was either cDNA or gDNA, and it came from T cells, B-cell-depleted T cells, or PBMCs.

V lost 10 bases to trimming and J lost 4 bases; unmatched junction nucleotides: 14. Germline V gene data show CDR1 as MNHEY and CDR2 as SMNVEV (reference sequence). CDR3 length equals 16 residues. Per the study methods: Reference gene primer amplification in the assay estimated nucleated cell counts. Measured with immunoSEQ multiplex PCR; TCRdb has only the in-frame clones, and not every one. V and J calls plus clone size are reproduced from that table; the DNA served to infer D and trimming. The data hold about 220,000 clones, with around 82% observed a single time. This sequence joins TRBV27 and TRBJ1-2; 11 bases match TRBD1. Sequenced material: peripheral blood. This clonotype originated in a woman between 40 and 50 years old with active or convalescent COVID-19. The CDR3 loop is CANPKPGQGASYGYTF. CDR3 nucleotide sequence: TGTGCCAACCCCAAACCCGGACAGGGGGCATCCTATGGCTACACCTTC.